This T cell receptor (beta chain) is drawn from a study of regulatory T cells in long-lasting Graves disease. This clonotype has ten or more counts. The time point: newly diagnosed GD, antithyroid drugs for less than 3 months. Isolated PBMC RNA provided the starting material for the TCR library. Germline V lookup: CDR1 MDHEN, CDR2 SYDVKM. With 6 bases removed from V and 0 bases from J, the gap between germline ends came to 9 bases. The CDR3 contains 14 residues. The TCR beta library used iRepertoire HTBI primers with Arm-PCR amplification of CDR3. TCRdb ran MiXCR on the multiplex PCR reads and lists one entry per CDR3 protein. The sample has about 540,000 distinct CDR3 sequences; about 14% are singletons. This same sample was also part of a study on T cells in Graves' hyperthyroidism and ophthalmopathy. That report notes: Stable Graves' hyperthyroidism meant no ophthalmopathy progression within 18 months. HTBI primers were employed in a first-round RT-PCR of the TCR CDR3. Model-based prediction identified ophthalmopathy a median roughly 5.9 months prior to its onset.

This clonotype was obtained from a man aged 25 to 45 with Graves disease. Sequenced material: peripheral blood mononuclear cells (PBMCs), taken at new diagnosis, from a patient treated with antithyroid drugs. The rearrangement uses TRBV28 and TRBJ2-1; unclear D gene. CDR3 sequence (DNA): TGTGCCAGCAGGTGGGCAAGCTCCTACAATGAGCAGTTCTTC. Translated: CASRWASSYNEQFF.